This T cell receptor beta chain was sequenced in a study of shared clonotypes between healthy human individuals. TCRdb's copy holds only in-frame clones and misses some; the assay was immunoSEQ multiplex PCR. The sample has hundreds of thousands of clones, 90% to 98% seen once. V lost 4 bases and J 1 base, leaving 7 bases between the germline ends. The CDR3 is 13 residues long. The germline V gene has CDR1 SGHAT and CDR2 FQNNGV. The receptor was derived from a man aged 30 to 39 in good health. The material sequenced was memory CD8+ T cells sorted from blood. The sample's subset: CD45RO+ cells pooled with CCR7-negative TemRA cells. The chain combines TRBV11-2 with TRBJ1-2; D unresolved. In DNA form, the CDR3 reads TGTGCCAGCAGCTCGGGTCTTAACTATGGCTACACCTTC. Its translation: CASSSGLNYGYTF. Full variable domain (remainder filled in from reference TRBV11-2 and TRBJ1-2): EAGVAQSPRYKIIEKRQSVAFWCNPISGHATLYWYQQILGQGPKLLIQFQNNGVVDDSQLPKDRFSAERLKGVDSTLKIQPAKLEDSAVYLCASSSGLNYGYTFGSGTRLTVV.